This TCR beta chain was profiled in a study of blood T cell repertoires in COVID-19. About the research overall: The origin of the acute and convalescent COVID-19 samples was the United States, Italy and Spain.

J gave up 6 bases and V 3 bases, and 3 bases lay outside the gene matches. Per the germline V gene, CDR1 is SGHRS and CDR2 is YFSETQ. This CDR3 has 14 amino acids. Study processing details: Amplified reference gene primers provided the basis for estimating nucleated cell counts. The data were produced by immunoSEQ multiplex PCR, yet TCRdb's version contains in-frame clones alone and is incomplete. The V and J calls and clone size were taken over from that table, and D and trimming were inferred from the DNA. The repertoire holds 110,000 to 150,000 clones, with around 84% as singletons. The sequence was collected from a woman between 50 and 59 years old with acute or convalescent COVID-19. The material sequenced was peripheral blood. This sequence joins TRBV5-1 and TRBJ1-5; 10 bases map to TRBD1. For the CDR3, the DNA is TGCGCCAGCAGCTCGGGACAGGGGAGTCAGCCCCAGCATTTT. Encoded protein: CASSSGQGSQPQHF.